This T cell receptor (beta chain) emerged from a study of shared clonotypes between healthy human individuals. Study outcomes and limitations: It was expected that sequencing depth would affect clonotype sharing among donors. The rarefaction results pointed to incomplete sorted-subset sequencing despite large depth.

Turning to this clone: Antigen specificity is unknown.

Profiled with immunoSEQ multiplex PCR; TCRdb holds only in-frame clones, not every one. The repertoire includes 1 million to 1.3 million clones, around 82% of them detected once, and roughly 0.61% sits in the top ten. The CDR3 has 13 amino acids. Between the trimmed V and J ends, which lost 5 bases and 6 bases, there was a span of 13 bases. Germline CDR1 is MDHEN and CDR2 is SYDVKM. The chain recombines TRBV28 with TRBJ1-2, with unresolved D. The specimen was memory CD4+ T cells from PBMCs. The subset denotes: CD45RA-negative fraction. The receptor comes from a man aged 18-30 years in good health. Some clones in this sample may be carry-over from other donors' samples. The chain's CDR3 is CASSPNADDGYTF. In DNA form, the CDR3 reads TGTGCCAGCAGTCCTAACGCGGACGATGGCTACACCTTC.